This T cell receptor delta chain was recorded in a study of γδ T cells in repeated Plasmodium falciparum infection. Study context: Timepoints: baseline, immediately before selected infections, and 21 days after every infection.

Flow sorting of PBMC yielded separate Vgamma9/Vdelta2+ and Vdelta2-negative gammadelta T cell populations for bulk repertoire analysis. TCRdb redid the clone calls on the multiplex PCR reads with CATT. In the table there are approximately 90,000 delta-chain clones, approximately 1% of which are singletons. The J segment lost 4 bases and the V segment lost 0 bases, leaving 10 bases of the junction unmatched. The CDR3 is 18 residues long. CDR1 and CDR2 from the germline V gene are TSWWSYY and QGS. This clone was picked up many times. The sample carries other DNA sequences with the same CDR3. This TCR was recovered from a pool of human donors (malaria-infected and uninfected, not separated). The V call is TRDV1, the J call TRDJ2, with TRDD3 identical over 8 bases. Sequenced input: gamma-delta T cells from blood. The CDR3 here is CALGELRHWGVRTAQLFF. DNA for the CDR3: TGTGCTCTTGGGGAACTCAGGCACTGGGGGGTAAGGACAGCACAACTCTTCTTT.